This T cell receptor beta chain comes out of a study of monozygotic twins with inflammatory bowel disease (dated by TCRdb to about 2019). Context from the whole study: In total, 28 monozygotic twin pairs made up the full study: 19 Danish pairs, all IBD-discordant, plus nine German pairs, of which four were IBD-concordant and five were IBD-discordant. The search for disease-associated traits relied mainly on comparing, within discordant pairs, IBD patients with their genetically identical healthy co-twins. Each individual had, on average, about 151 000 unique TCRalpha sequences and 181 000 unique TCRbeta sequences available for analysis. What the work shows at the level of the full study, not this receptor alone: Repertoire similarity did not differ between concordant and discordant twins, possibly due to limited statistical power. IBD patients shared fewer clonotypes with other individuals than healthy twins did, most markedly in patients showing signs of disease activity. No single strong signal or clonotype linked to IBD turned up in the results, so the idea that one exists was not supported. Different T cell subtypes could not be distinguished in the analysis. Measured by the inverse Simpson index, TCRbeta repertoire diversity was lower in IBD patients than in their healthy co-twins. Because patients were on differing immunosuppressive treatments, the repertoires may have picked up extra background noise and inter-individual variability.

Concerning this clonotype: Its binding antigen is unknown.

From each donor, a roughly 2.6 ml peripheral blood sample was collected into PAXgene tubes and stored at -80 degrees C. Without T cell sorting, total RNA was isolated from whole blood using the PAXgene blood miRNA kit on an automated QIAcube. Peripheral blood from monozygotic twin pairs who were concordant or discordant for inflammatory bowel disease underwent deep TCRalpha and TCRbeta repertoire profiling using unique molecular barcoding. Smoking habits were recorded for all twin pairs, with individuals classified as current, former or never smokers. To prepare the library, 5' RACE was applied. The input for every TCR library was approximately 3,500 ng of total RNA. For each sample, cDNA was synthesized in eight separate reactions using SMARTScribe reverse transcriptase. Unique molecular identifiers containing a 6-nucleotide sample barcode were introduced through template switching during cDNA synthesis. Amplification of TCRalpha and TCRbeta cDNA involved two nested PCRs of approximately 16 and 10 cycles, and each PCR was followed by bead purification. Before amplification, the cDNA was treated with uracil DNA-glycosylase and purified using the QIAquick PCR purification kit. The second PCR added Illumina TruSeq-compatible adapters along with sample-specific barcodes. TapeStation and Qubit were used to check library quality and concentration, and 4.5 to 6.5 ng of each library was pooled. Sequencing of the pooled libraries was done on an Illumina HiSeq2500 single-index Rapid Run using custom sequencing primers and 2 x 100 bp reads. The paper's data handling went like this. MiGEC version 1.2.6 was used for UMI-based consensus assembly, which corrected PCR and sequencing errors. MiXCR version 2.1.1 handled V(D)J alignment, clonotype assembly and CDR3 extraction. Gene usage, clonotype sharing and MAIT/NKT TCR abundance were normalised by analysing the top 1000, 10 000 and 20 000 clonotypes per sample. Diversity was computed as the inverse Simpson index with the vegan R package after downsampling to 27 000 UMIs. Paired Mann-Whitney U tests were applied to discordant twin pairs, with Benjamini-Hochberg correction for multiple testing. TCRdb reprocessed the sequencing reads and holds a single record per CDR3 protein sequence, with no DNA. What appears here as the V and J calls and clone size reflects TCRdb's work, not the paper's. The sample table on file contains more than 120,000 distinct CDR3 sequences. Approximately 2.5% of the sample goes to the ten largest clones.

Reading from cysteine to phenylalanine, the CDR3 counts 17 amino acids. No DNA is given. CDR1 SGHVS and CDR2 FNYEAQ are derived from the germline V gene. The clonotype was recovered from a human donor with ulcerative colitis or Crohn's disease, or a healthy co-twin of an affected twin (not recorded which). Sequencing input: blood. This receptor chain uses TRBV7-6 and TRBJ1-1. For the CDR3, the sequence is CASSLGALSDLNTEAFF.